This paragraph reports one T cell receptor (beta chain). Its antigen remains unknown. Authors' analysis steps: Filtering was not the same, since immunoSEQ gave junction-only sequences without quality scores. Some clones are missing from TCRdb's copy, which holds only in-frame ones; the method was immunoSEQ multiplex PCR. The D gene and trimming were derived from the DNA, and the V and J assignments and clone size from that table. The table lists almost 750,000 clones, just under 75% of them singletons. The data belong to a study of shared clonotypes between healthy human individuals. CDR1 is LNHDA and CDR2 is SQIVND in the germline V gene (reference sequence). The CDR3 covers 16 residues. The V and J ends lost 3 bases and 0 bases respectively, with 13 bases between them. The study's findings and limits: A reduction in generation probabilities was seen for non-shared clonotypes relative to those shared by all four donors.

The clonotype comes from a woman aged 30 to 39 in good health. The chain uses TRBV19 and TRBJ2-3, with D perhaps being TRBD1 or TRBD2 (5 bases each). Sequencing input: memory CD4+ T cells sorted from blood. Regarding subset: CD45RA-negative fraction. CDR3 loop: CASSMGRVTSTDTQYF. In DNA form, the CDR3 reads TGTGCCAGTAGTATGGGACGGGTTACTAGCACAGATACGCAGTATTTT.